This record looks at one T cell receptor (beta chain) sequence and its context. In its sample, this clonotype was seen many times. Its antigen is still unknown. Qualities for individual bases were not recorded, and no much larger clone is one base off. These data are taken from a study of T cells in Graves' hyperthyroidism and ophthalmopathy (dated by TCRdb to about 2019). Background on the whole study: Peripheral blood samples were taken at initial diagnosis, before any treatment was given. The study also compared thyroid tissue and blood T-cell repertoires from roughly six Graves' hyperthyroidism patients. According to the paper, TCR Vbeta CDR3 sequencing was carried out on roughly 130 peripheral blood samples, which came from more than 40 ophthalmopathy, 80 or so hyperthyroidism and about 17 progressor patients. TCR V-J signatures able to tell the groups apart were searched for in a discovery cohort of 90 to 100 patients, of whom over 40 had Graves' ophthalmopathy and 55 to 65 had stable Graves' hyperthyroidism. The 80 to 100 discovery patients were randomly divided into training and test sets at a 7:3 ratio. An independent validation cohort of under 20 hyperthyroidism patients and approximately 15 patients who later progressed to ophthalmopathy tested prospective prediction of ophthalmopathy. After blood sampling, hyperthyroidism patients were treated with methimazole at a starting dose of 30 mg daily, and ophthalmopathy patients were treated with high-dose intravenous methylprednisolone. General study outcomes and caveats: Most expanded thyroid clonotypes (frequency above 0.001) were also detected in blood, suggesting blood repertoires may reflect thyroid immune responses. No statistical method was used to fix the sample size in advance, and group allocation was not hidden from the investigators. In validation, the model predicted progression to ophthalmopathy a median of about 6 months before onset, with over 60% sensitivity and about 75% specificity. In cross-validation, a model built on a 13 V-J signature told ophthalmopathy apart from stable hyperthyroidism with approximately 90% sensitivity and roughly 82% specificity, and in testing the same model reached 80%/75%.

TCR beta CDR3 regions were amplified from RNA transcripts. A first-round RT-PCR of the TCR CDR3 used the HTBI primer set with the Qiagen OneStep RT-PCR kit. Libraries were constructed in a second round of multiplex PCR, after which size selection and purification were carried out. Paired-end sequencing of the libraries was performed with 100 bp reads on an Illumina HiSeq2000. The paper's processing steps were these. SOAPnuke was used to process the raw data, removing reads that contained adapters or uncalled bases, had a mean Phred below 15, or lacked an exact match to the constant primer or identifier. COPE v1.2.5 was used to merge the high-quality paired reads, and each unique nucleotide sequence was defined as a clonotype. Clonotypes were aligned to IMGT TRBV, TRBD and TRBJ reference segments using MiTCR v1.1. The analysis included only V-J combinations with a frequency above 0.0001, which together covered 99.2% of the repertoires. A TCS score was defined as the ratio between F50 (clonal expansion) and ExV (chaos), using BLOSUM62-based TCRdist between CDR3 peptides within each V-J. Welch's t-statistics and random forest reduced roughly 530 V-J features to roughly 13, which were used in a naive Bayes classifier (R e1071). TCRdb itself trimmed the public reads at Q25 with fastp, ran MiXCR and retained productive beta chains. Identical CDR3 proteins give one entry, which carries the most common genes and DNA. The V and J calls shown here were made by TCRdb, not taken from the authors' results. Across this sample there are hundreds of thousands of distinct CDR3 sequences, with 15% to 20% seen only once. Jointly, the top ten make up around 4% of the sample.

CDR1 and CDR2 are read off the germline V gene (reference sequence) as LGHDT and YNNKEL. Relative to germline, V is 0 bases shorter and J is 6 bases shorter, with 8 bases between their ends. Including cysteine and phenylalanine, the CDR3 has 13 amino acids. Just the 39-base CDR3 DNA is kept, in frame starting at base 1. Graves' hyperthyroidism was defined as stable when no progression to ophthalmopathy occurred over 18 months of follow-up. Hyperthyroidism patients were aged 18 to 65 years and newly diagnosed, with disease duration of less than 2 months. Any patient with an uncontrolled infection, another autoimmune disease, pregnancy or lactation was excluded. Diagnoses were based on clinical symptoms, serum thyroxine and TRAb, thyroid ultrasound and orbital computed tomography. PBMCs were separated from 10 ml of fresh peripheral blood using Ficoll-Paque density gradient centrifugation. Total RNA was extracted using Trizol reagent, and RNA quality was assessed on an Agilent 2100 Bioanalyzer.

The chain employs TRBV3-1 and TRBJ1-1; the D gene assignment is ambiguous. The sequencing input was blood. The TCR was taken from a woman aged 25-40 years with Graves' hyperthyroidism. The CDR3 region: CASSQDSGAEAFF. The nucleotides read TGTGCCAGCAGCCAAGATTCGGGCGCTGAAGCTTTCTTT.